In its sample, the clone carrying this T cell receptor (beta chain) was seen once. Its target is unknown. This entry belongs to a study of early stage breast cancer tumors. Study summary: Of around 16 invasive breast tumors, around 13 were hormone receptor-positive, HER2-negative. Study-wide findings and caveats: Functional markers like CD4, CD8 and FOXP3 were missed in bulk sequencing.

The assay was immunoSEQ multiplex PCR, and TCRdb's table has in-frame clones only and misses some. The sample records about 8,400 clones, 70% to 85% being singletons. The CDR3 length is 13 residues. The ends were cut back, 5 bases at V and 3 bases at J, with 13 bases in the middle. Germline loops: CDR1 GTSNPN, CDR2 SVGIG (reference sequence). The chain links TRBV30 to TRBJ1-2; D not resolved. The specimen was normal breast tissue next to the tumor. This sequence was found in a person in their sixties or seventies with breast cancer. CDR3 in DNA: TGTGCCTGGCGTCCGGACGGAGACTATGGCTACACCTTC. Amino acid sequence: CAWRPDGDYGYTF.